This TCR beta chain was recorded in a study of Graves' ophthalmopathy and Graves' hyperthyroidism (dated by TCRdb to the late 2010s). Some background on the complete study: Hyperthyroidism was considered stable if no progression to ophthalmopathy occurred within 18 months of follow-up. To tell Graves' ophthalmopathy apart from Graves' hyperthyroidism, and to predict which patients would progress to ophthalmopathy, the study relied on TCR beta repertoire signatures. In total, approximately 140 blood samples were TCR-sequenced: approximately 42 ophthalmopathy, roughly 77 hyperthyroidism and roughly 17 hyperthyroidism-to-ophthalmopathy patients. A discovery set of 100 or so patients (under 45 ophthalmopathy, approximately 58 stable hyperthyroidism) was enrolled to explore V-J signatures distinguishing ophthalmopathy from hyperthyroidism. An independent validation cohort comprised 18 hyperthyroidism patients and 15 to 17 patients who later progressed from hyperthyroidism to ophthalmopathy. T-cell repertoires of thyroid tissue and blood were compared in more than five hyperthyroidism patients. Once sampling was done, hyperthyroidism patients were given methimazole at a starting dose of 30 mg daily, while ophthalmopathy patients were given high-dose intravenous methylprednisolone.

The paper's findings and limits, for the study overall: In cross-validation, the 13-signature model distinguished ophthalmopathy from stable hyperthyroidism with around 90% sensitivity and roughly 84% specificity, while in the test set the corresponding values were roughly 80% and 75%. Sample size was not statistically predetermined, and group allocation was not concealed from the investigators. Among expanded thyroid clonotypes with frequency above 0.001, most also showed up in blood, which suggests that blood repertoires may reflect the thyroid immune response. In validation, the model predicted ophthalmopathy progression with over 60% sensitivity and about 77% specificity; some 13 predicted patients were CT-confirmed with GO in a median of approximately six months.

For this clonotype: What this receptor recognizes is not known. An end of the junction does not agree with germline; a read error may underlie this.

For repertoire sequencing, the TCR beta CDR3 regions were amplified from RNA transcripts. The first round of RT-PCR was done with HTBI primers and the Qiagen OneStep RT-PCR kit, and was followed by a second round of multiplex PCR, then size selection and purification. Libraries were sequenced on an Illumina HiSeq2000 using paired-end 100 bp reads. As for the original processing: SOAPnuke was used to process the reads, throwing out any read that had adapters, had uncalled bases, had a mean Phred below 15, or lacked an exact constant-primer or identifier match. COPE v1.2.5 was used to merge high-quality paired reads. Each unique nucleotide sequence was treated as a clonotype, and MiTCR v1.1 was used to align the clonotypes to the IMGT TRB V, D and J references. The analysis was limited to V-J combinations with a frequency above 0.0001, which together covered around 99% of the repertoires. A TCR clonal expansion and chaos score per V-J combination was defined as the ratio of F50 clonal expansion to chaos observed in the TCRdist matrix. Welch's t-statistics and random forest were used to narrow the features down to 13 V-J combinations, which were then fed into a naive Bayes classifier. The similarity between thyroid and blood repertoires was quantified using the Morisita-Horn index. The public reads were run again by TCRdb, first through fastp at Q25 and then through MiXCR, and only productive beta chains were kept. CDR3 protein duplicates are merged, each entry listing the most common genes and DNA. What appears here as the V and J calls and clone size reflects TCRdb's work, not the paper's. The sample table records 500,000 to 600,000 distinct CDR3 sequences; under 40% of these occur just once. The ten biggest clones cover around 4.6% of the sample.

Hyperthyroidism patients were newly diagnosed, were aged 18 to 65 years, and had a disease duration under 2 months. Patients with other autoimmune diseases, uncontrolled infections, pregnancy or lactation were excluded. Diagnosis was based on clinical symptoms, serum thyroxine, TRAb, thyroid ultrasound and orbital computed tomography. Total RNA was extracted with Trizol reagent and quality-checked on an Agilent 2100 Bioanalyzer. This clonotype was sampled from an adult man with Graves' hyperthyroidism. The sample taken for sequencing was peripheral blood or thyroid tissue (not recorded which).

CDR3 reads: CASSDSRSGYEQYF. The DNA reads as follows: TGTGCCAGCAGTGATAGCAGGAGCGGCTACGAGCAGTACTTC. The rearranged chain carries TRBV10-3 and TRBJ2-7; matching of 5 bases hints at TRBD2 as the D gene. CDR1 is given as ENHRY and CDR2 as SYGVKD, both from the germline V gene. The cysteine opens and the phenylalanine closes a CDR3 of 14 amino acids. Of all the DNA, just the CDR3 is kept, 42 bases in frame from base 1.